The 17 T cell receptor beta chains in this list originate from one sample, sequenced in a study of T cells in Graves' hyperthyroidism and ophthalmopathy. What was amplified from RNA transcripts were TCR beta CDR3 regions. With the HTBI primer set, the TCR CDR3 went through a first round of RT-PCR. TCRdb fed the multiplex PCR reads into MiXCR, producing one record per CDR3 protein. The sample gives roughly 560,000 distinct CDR3 sequences, roughly 14% of which show up once; 4% to 5.5% is in the top ten. The sequenced material came from blood. The receptor source for this set is a middle-aged woman with Graves' ophthalmopathy.

This clonotype was seen a few times. The chain joins TRBV6-1 to TRBJ1-5, with D hard to call. This CDR3 has 15 amino acids. V was clipped by 6 bases and J by 7 bases, with 19 bases between them. The germline gives CDR1 MNHNS, CDR2 SASEGT. The CDR3 bases are TGTGCCAGCAGCCTTTCAGGCGGTTCAAGGCAGCCCCAGCATTTT. It yields the protein CASSLSGGSRQPQHF.

Details on this clonotype: With a much larger clone just one base away, this may be a read error. The V gene is TRBV7-8, the J gene TRBJ1-2; D ambiguous. CDR1 SGHVS and CDR2 FQNEAQ come from the germline V gene. The CDR3 length is 14 residues. The CDR3 region is CASSLGGDNYGYAF. In nucleotides, the CDR3 is TGTGCCAGCAGCTTAGGAGGTGATAACTATGGCTACGCCTTC.

The chain links TRBV19 to TRBJ2-2; D possibly corresponds to TRBD1 (5 bases). The germline V and J ends were trimmed by 5 bases and 1 base, with 11 bases remaining between them. CDR3 length: 15 amino acids. CDR1 is LNHDA, CDR2 SQIVND, per germline (reference sequence). The CDR3 sequence: CASSWEQVNTGELFF. The DNA of the CDR3 is TGTGCCAGTAGTTGGGAACAGGTGAACACCGGGGAGCTGTTTTTT.

This clonotype showed up many times. V is TRBV19 and J is TRBJ1-3, with D unresolved. Germline V gives CDR1 LNHDA, CDR2 SQIVND (reference sequence). CDR3 length: 13 residues. Trimming removed 3 bases from V and 4 bases from J, with 7 bases in between. This CDR3 reads CASSIDLGNTIYF. DNA for the CDR3: TGTGCCAGTAGTATTGATCTGGGAAACACCATATATTTT. The whole variable domain, remainder taken from reference TRBV19 and TRBJ1-3, is DGGITQSPKYLFRKEGQNVTLSCEQNLNHDAMYWYRQDPGQGLRLIYYSQIVNDFQKGDIAEGYSVSREKKESFPLTVTSAQKNPTAFYLCASSIDLGNTIYFGEGSWLTVV.

V and J are TRBV6-2 or TRBV6-3 and TRBJ2-1, with D possibly TRBD2 on 6 matching bases. The CDR3 is made up of 11 amino acids. The germline V and J ends were trimmed by 6 bases and 11 bases, with 11 bases remaining between them. The germline CDR1 and CDR2 sequences are MNHEY and SVGEGT. In nucleotides, the CDR3 is TGTGCCAGCAGAGATAGCGGTCAGCAGTTCTTC. Translating it yields CASRDSGQQFF.

V gene TRBV6-4 combines with J gene TRBJ2-7; 9 bases are a match to TRBD2. The CDR3 is 21 residues long. The V and J ends lost 5 bases and 4 bases, in that order; junction bases with no gene match: 27. Germline V gives CDR1 MRHNA, CDR2 SNTAGT. DNA of the CDR3: TGTGCCAGCAGTACACGGGGGGGCCGGGCTAGCGGGACCCGGGGCGGGTACGAGCAGTACTTC. Translating gives CASSTRGGRASGTRGGYEQYF.

This clonotype was counted a single time. This rearrangement joins TRBV28 to TRBJ1-1, with D uncertain. Between the trimmed V and J ends, which lost 4 bases and 1 base, there was a span of 16 bases. The V gene's germline CDR1 is MDHEN and CDR2 SYDVKM. There are 16 residues in the CDR3. The CDR3 coding sequence is TGTGCCAGCAGTTCCTTCGGTAGGGCGGCGAACACTGAAGCTTTCTTT. Its protein is CASSSFGRAANTEAFF.

V is TRBV11-2 and J is TRBJ2-2; TRBD1 aligns across 7 bases. The CDR3 length is 15 residues. The germline gives CDR1 SGHAT, CDR2 FQNNGV. V shed 5 bases, J shed 4 bases, and the junction held 7 bases outside the gene matches. CDR3 residues: CASSADRVSTGELFF. The CDR3 DNA is TGTGCCAGCAGCGCCGACAGGGTCAGCACCGGGGAGCTGTTTTTT. The full variable domain, with the rest looked up from reference TRBV11-2 and TRBJ2-2, is EAGVAQSPRYKIIEKRQSVAFWCNPISGHATLYWYQQILGQGPKLLIQFQNNGVVDDSQLPKDRFSAERLKGVDSTLKIQPAKLEDSAVYLCASSADRVSTGELFFGEGSRLTVL.

This clonotype was detected only a few times. This rearrangement joins TRBV7-2 to TRBJ2-7; D remains ambiguous. Looked up from germline, CDR1 is SGHTA and CDR2 is FQGNSA. V dropped 0 bases and J dropped 0 bases, with 9 bases sitting between them. The CDR3 is made up of 15 amino acids. DNA of the CDR3: TGTGCCAGCAGCTTAGCTTCCTGGAGCTCCTACGAGCAGTACTTC. Protein sequence: CASSLASWSSYEQYF.

In this sample, this clonotype turned up a few times. The chain has TRBV4-1 and TRBJ2-5; 12 positions agree with TRBD2. The V gene end was trimmed by 0 bases and the J gene end by 1 base; junction bases not matched to a gene: 9. The CDR3 contains 19 residues. Looked up from germline, CDR1 is MGHRA and CDR2 is YSYEKL. The CDR3 region is CASSQDGRTSGDSQETQYF. The CDR3 DNA reads TGCGCCAGCAGCCAAGATGGCCGGACTAGCGGGGATTCCCAAGAGACCCAGTACTTC.

There are many counts of this clonotype. The chain has TRBV29-1 and TRBJ1-1; D is unclear. Germline V gene data show CDR1 as SQVTM and CDR2 as ANQGSEA. The CDR3 covers 12 residues. Trimming stripped 6 bases from V and 4 bases from J, with 12 bases between. The chain's CDR3 is CSVDPGVTEAFF. The CDR3 bases are TGCAGCGTCGATCCGGGAGTCACTGAAGCTTTCTTT.

This clonotype occurred a few times. The CDR3 DNA reads as TGTGCCAGCTCCCCGGCAGGGGCCCCCCTAGCCAAAAACATTCAGTACTTC. Residues: CASSPAGAPLAKNIQYF. The chain is built from TRBV11-1 and TRBJ2-4; weak D call: TRBD1 (6 bases). V lost 8 bases and J lost 0, with 20 bases in between. The CDR3 covers 17 residues. Per germline, CDR1 SGHAT and CDR2 FQDESV (reference sequence).

In its sample, this clonotype was seen a few times. At one end, the junction sequence differs from germline, possibly due to a read error. This chain links TRBV29-1 with TRBJ1-1, with 8 bases identical to TRBD1. The length of the CDR3 is 17 residues. The V gene's germline CDR1 is SQVTM and CDR2 ANQGSEA. The CDR3 DNA sequence: TGCAGCGTTGATGTGGCGGACAGGGCCTTGAGTTTGACTGAAGCTTCCTTT. Its translation is CSVDVADRALSLTEASF.

V and J are TRBV6-1 and TRBJ1-5; D is ambiguous. This CDR3 region has 15 residues. Germline CDR1 reads MNHNS; CDR2 reads SASEGT. Trimming took off 9 bases at V and 0 bases at J, with 15 bases between the two ends. The CDR3 nucleotides are TGTGCCAGTGAGCCAGGTGGGATTAGCAATCAGCCCCAGCATTTT. Translating it yields CASEPGGISNQPQHF.

The CDR3 sequence: CSARDVGQGLSYEQYF. The CDR3 coding sequence is TGCAGTGCTAGAGATGTAGGACAGGGCTTGTCCTACGAGCAGTACTTC. The genes are TRBV20-1 and TRBJ2-7; 8 nucleotides agree with TRBD1. Germline V gene data show CDR1 as DFQATT and CDR2 as SNEGSKA (reference sequence). The CDR3 contains 16 residues. V shed 0 bases and J 1 base; nucleotides not matched to a gene: 8.

This clonotype was recorded at least ten times. The chain is built from TRBV12-3 or TRBV12-4 and TRBJ2-5; 7 bases match TRBD1. The CDR3 is 13 residues long. J gave up 7 bases and V 5 bases, and 7 bases lay outside the gene matches. Written as DNA, the CDR3 is TGTGCCAGCAGTCTTAGGGGGCCAGGGACCCAGTACTTC. This sequence encodes CASSLRGPGTQYF.

This clonotype was seen more than once but under ten times. The gene calls are TRBV27 and TRBJ2-4; no reliable D call. The CDR3 has 14 residues. Germline V lookup: CDR1 MNHEY, CDR2 SMNVEV (reference sequence). Between the trimmed V and J ends, which lost 4 bases and 0 bases, there was a span of 7 bases. CDR3 DNA: TGTGCCAGCAGTTCCCTAATAGCCAAAAACATTCAGTACTTC. This codes for CASSSLIAKNIQYF.